These 9 T cell receptor beta chains were sequenced from one sample in a study of blood T cell repertoires in COVID-19. The assay was immunoSEQ multiplex PCR, and TCRdb's table has in-frame clones only and misses some. The repertoire has around 300,000 clones, almost 90% of them found once; the top ten carry roughly 2.9%. Material for sequencing was peripheral blood. The source of these receptors is a woman younger than 45 with COVID-19, enrolled during active disease.

The CDR3 nucleotides read TGCAGCGTTACTCGAGATACGGGCAGGGCGATCGAGCAGTACTTC. Translation gives CSVTRDTGRAIEQYF. The rearrangement links TRBV29-1 to TRBJ2-7; D may be TRBD1 (5 bases). With 5 bases removed from V and 6 bases from J, the gap between germline ends came to 23 bases. CDR1 and CDR2 from the germline V gene are SQVTM and ANQGSEA. This CDR3 comprises 15 residues.

J is TRBJ2-7 and V is TRBV11-2; no definite D call. The CDR3 length is 13 residues. The germline V and J ends were trimmed by 5 bases and 3 bases, with 11 bases remaining between them. CDR1 and CDR2 (germline): SGHAT, FQNNGV. The CDR3 is CASSIHDIYEQYF. CDR3 in DNA: TGTGCCAGCAGCATTCACGACATCTACGAGCAGTACTTC.

The gene calls are TRBV27 and TRBJ2-7, with a tentative D call TRBD1 (6 bases). Germline CDR1 and CDR2: MNHEY and SMNVEV (reference sequence). The CDR3 has 14 amino acids. V was shortened by 5 bases and J by 3 bases, with 14 bases between the two germline ends. CDR3: CASSRRRGYYEQYF. The CDR3 bases are TGTGCCAGCAGTCGGCGCAGGGGTTACTACGAGCAGTACTTC.

The rearrangement joins TRBV6-5 to TRBJ1-4; TRBD1 matches 7 bases. CDR1 and CDR2 from the germline V gene are MNHEY and SVGAGI. The J segment lost 8 bases and the V segment lost 5 bases, leaving 8 bases of the junction unmatched. The CDR3 covers 14 residues. The CDR3 region is CASSTGEPGEKLFF. CDR3 DNA sequence: TGTGCCAGCAGTACAGGGGAACCGGGGGAAAAACTGTTTTTT.

This chain joins TRBV19 and TRBJ2-7; a weak D match, TRBD1 (5 bases). Germline V gene sequence: CDR1 LNHDA, CDR2 SQIVND (reference sequence). V was cut by 5 bases and J by 5 bases, with 16 bases left in between. The length of the CDR3 is 14 residues. The CDR3 loop is CASSPTGQGDEQYF. As DNA, the CDR3 is TGTGCCAGTAGTCCCACCGGCCAGGGCGACGAGCAGTACTTC.

This clone was seen just once. J is TRBJ2-7 and V is TRBV29-1; no reliable D call. In germline, CDR1 is SQVTM, CDR2 ANQGSEA. Trimming took 3 bases from V and 0 from J, leaving 6 bases between them. This CDR3 has 12 amino acids. CDR3 nucleotides: TGCAGCGTTGACGGTGACTCCTACGAGCAGTACTTC. This gives the protein CSVDGDSYEQYF.

J is TRBJ1-1 and V is TRBV10-1; perhaps TRBD1 as D (6 bases). Trimming pared 3 bases from V and 3 bases from J, leaving 14 bases between. CDR3 length: 15 residues. The germline gives CDR1 WNHNN, CDR2 SYGVQD (reference sequence). The CDR3: CASSDAGGEYTEAFF. The CDR3 DNA is TGCGCCAGCAGTGATGCGGGGGGCGAGTACACTGAAGCTTTCTTT.

The chain recombines TRBV25-1 with TRBJ1-6; D is unresolved. V was pared by 1 base and J by 13 bases, with 8 bases between. The germline gives CDR1 MGHDK, CDR2 SYGVNS. This CDR3 contains 12 residues. CDR3 DNA: TGTGCCAGCAGTGAATCCGTGAGGCCCCTCCACTTT. Translation: CASSESVRPLHF.

This chain connects TRBV27 to TRBJ2-1; 7 bases match TRBD2. CDR3 length: 14 residues. Germline V gene sequence: CDR1 MNHEY, CDR2 SMNVEV (reference sequence). The junction had 4 bases not matched to a gene; V was cut back by 3 bases and J by 5 bases. The CDR3 region is CASSFSGGNNEQFF. The CDR3 DNA reads TGTGCCAGCAGTTTTTCGGGAGGAAACAATGAGCAGTTCTTC.